The clone carrying this T cell receptor (beta chain) was seen more than once but under ten times. The CDR3 is 16 amino acids. Trimming at V came to 0 bases and at J to 3 bases, leaving 6 bases not matched to a gene. Germline V gene sequence: CDR1 SGHTS, CDR2 YDEGEE. TCRdb reanalysed the 5' RACE reads using MiXCR and keeps one entry per CDR3 protein. The sample shows just over 450,000 distinct CDR3 sequences, about 14% of them seen only once. The data stem from a study of identical twins. The donors were all healthy and Caucasian. The sample also formed part of further work on yellow fever vaccine responses in identical twins.

The TCR originated in a woman aged 18-30 years in good health. Input material: CD4+ T cells sorted from blood. V usage is TRBV5-8 and J usage is TRBJ2-3; 8 bases are a match to TRBD1. The CDR3 nucleotides are TGTGCCAGCAGCTTGGGAGGGACAGGAGGAACAGATACGCAGTATTTT. Its translation: CASSLGGTGGTDTQYF.